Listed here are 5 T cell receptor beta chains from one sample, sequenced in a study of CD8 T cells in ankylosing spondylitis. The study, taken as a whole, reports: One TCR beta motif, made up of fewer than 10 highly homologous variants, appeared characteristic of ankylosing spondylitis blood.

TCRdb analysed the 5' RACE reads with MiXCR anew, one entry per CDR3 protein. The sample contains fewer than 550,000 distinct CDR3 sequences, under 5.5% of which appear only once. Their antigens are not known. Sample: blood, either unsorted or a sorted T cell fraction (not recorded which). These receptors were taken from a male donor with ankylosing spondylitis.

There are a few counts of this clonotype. The CDR3 DNA sequence: TGTGCCACCAGTGCCGTCGCGGGAATAACTGGGGCCAACGTCCTGACTTTC. Translation: CATSAVAGITGANVLTF. This chain joins TRBV24-1 and TRBJ2-6, with D tentatively TRBD2 (6 bases). The CDR3 spans 17 residues. Germline loops: CDR1 KGHDR, CDR2 SFDVKD. Trimming took 5 bases from V and 2 from J, leaving 15 bases between them.

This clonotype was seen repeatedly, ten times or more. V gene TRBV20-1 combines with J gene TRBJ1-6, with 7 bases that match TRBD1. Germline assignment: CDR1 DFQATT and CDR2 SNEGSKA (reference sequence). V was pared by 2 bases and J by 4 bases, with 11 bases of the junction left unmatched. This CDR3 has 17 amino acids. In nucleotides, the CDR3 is TGCAGTGCTAGATTTCTATCACGGGACAGTTATAATTCACCCCTCCACTTT. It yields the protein CSARFLSRDSYNSPLHF.

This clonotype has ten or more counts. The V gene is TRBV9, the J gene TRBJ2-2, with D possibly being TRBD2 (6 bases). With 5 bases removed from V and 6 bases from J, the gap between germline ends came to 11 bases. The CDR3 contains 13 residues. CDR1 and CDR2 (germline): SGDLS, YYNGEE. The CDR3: CASSRWGAGELFF. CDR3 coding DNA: TGTGCCAGCAGTAGGTGGGGGGCCGGGGAGCTGTTTTTT. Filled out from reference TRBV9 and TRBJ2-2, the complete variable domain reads DSGVTQTPKHLITATGQRVTLRCSPRSGDLSVYWYQQSLDQGLQFLIQYYNGEERAKGNILERFSAQQFPDLHSELNLSSLELGDSALYFCASSRWGAGELFFGEGSRLTVL.

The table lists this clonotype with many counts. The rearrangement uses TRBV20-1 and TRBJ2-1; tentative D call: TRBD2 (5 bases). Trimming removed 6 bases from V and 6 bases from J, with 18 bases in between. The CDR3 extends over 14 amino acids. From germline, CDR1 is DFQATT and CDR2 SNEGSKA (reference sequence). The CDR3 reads CSARTARRANEQFF. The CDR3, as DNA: TGCAGTGCGAGAACAGCGAGGCGGGCCAATGAGCAGTTCTTC.

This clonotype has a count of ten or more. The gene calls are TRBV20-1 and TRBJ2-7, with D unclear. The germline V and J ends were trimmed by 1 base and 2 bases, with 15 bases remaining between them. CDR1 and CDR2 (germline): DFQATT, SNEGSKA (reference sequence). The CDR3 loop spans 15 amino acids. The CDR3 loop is CSARVGGLGTYEQYF. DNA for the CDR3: TGCAGTGCTAGAGTCGGCGGCCTGGGGACCTACGAGCAGTACTTC.